The 32 T cell receptor beta chains below all came from one sample that was sequenced in a study of vaccination effects on CD4 cells after COVID-19. With the ViraFEST assay, the study expanded antigen-specific CD4+ T cells using viral peptide pools, then sequenced them. Subsequent to a culture period of 10 days, CD4+ T cells were isolated. Absence of prior SARS-CoV-2 infection characterized the vaccine recipients, who showed negative nucleocapsid antibodies. The antigens for these receptors are not known. Measured with immunoSEQ multiplex PCR; TCRdb has only the in-frame clones, and not every one. The table shows 55,000 to 75,000 clones, with roughly three quarters occurring only once. Source: CD4+ T cells from PBMCs cultured with HCoV-NL63 spike peptides, taken before COVID-19 vaccination. These TCRs come from a human donor who received a COVID-19 vaccine.

In its sample, this clone was seen a few times. J is TRBJ1-2 and V is TRBV19; 7 bases fit TRBD1. The germline V gene encodes CDR1 LNHDA and CDR2 SQIVND (reference sequence). The CDR3 sequence is 16 residues long. The trim removed 2 bases at V and 2 bases at J, leaving 8 bases unmatched. Here the CDR3 reads CASSIPLGQENYGYTF. DNA for the CDR3: TGTGCCAGTAGTATACCCCTTGGACAGGAAAACTATGGCTACACCTTC.

The CDR3 DNA follows: TGTGCCAGCAGCTTGGGGGGTAGCGGGGGTGAGGCAGATACGCAGTATTTT. This gives the protein CASSLGGSGGEADTQYF. The chain recombines TRBV5-4 with TRBJ2-3; 9 nucleotides agree with TRBD2. The CDR3 is 17 amino acids. Germline values: CDR1 SGHNT, CDR2 YYREEE (reference sequence). Losses at the gene ends were 0 bases for V and 4 bases for J; bases not matched to a gene: 9.

This clone has just a few counts. The chain couples TRBV4-1 to TRBJ1-2, with D perhaps matching TRBD1 (5 bases). Germline CDR1 and CDR2: MGHRA and YSYEKL. This CDR3 is 14 amino acids long. The V and J ends lost 1 base and 1 base respectively, with 7 bases between them. The CDR3 nucleotides read TGCGCCAGCAGCCAAGGGGACGGTAACTATGGCTACACCTTC. Encoded protein: CASSQGDGNYGYTF.

The gene calls are TRBV9 and TRBJ2-2, with D tentatively TRBD2 (5 bases). This CDR3 has 17 residues. Trimming stripped 0 bases from V and 4 bases from J, with 16 bases between. CDR1 is SGDLS and CDR2 is YYNGEE in the germline V gene. The CDR3 DNA reads TGTGCCAGCAGCGTAGATTCTGGGAGCTCGGGCACCGGGGAGCTGTTTTTT. It codes for CASSVDSGSSGTGELFF. The whole variable domain, remainder taken from reference TRBV9 and TRBJ2-2, is DSGVTQTPKHLITATGQRVTLRCSPRSGDLSVYWYQQSLDQGLQFLIQYYNGEERAKGNILERFSAQQFPDLHSELNLSSLELGDSALYFCASSVDSGSSGTGELFFGEGSRLTVL.

The chain uses TRBV28 and TRBJ2-1; 11 nucleotides align to TRBD2. Germline V gene data show CDR1 as MDHEN and CDR2 as SYDVKM. The CDR3 runs to 15 residues. The trim removed 5 bases at V and 8 bases at J, leaving 8 bases unmatched. The CDR3 DNA reads as TGTGCCAGCAGTGAAACTAGCGGGGGTTTTTATGAGCAGTTCTTC. It yields the protein CASSETSGGFYEQFF.

The rearrangement links TRBV6-2 or TRBV6-3 to TRBJ1-2; D is uncertain. Looked up from germline, CDR1 is MNHEY and CDR2 is SVGEGT. The V end was cut by 2 bases, the J end by 2 bases, with 6 bases between. The CDR3 length is 13 residues. CDR3 DNA: TGTGCCAGCAGTTACAACAGAAACTATGGCTACACCTTC. Its protein is CASSYNRNYGYTF.

The CDR3 sequence is CATRDRGLTEAFF. The CDR3 nucleotides read TGTGCCACAAGAGACAGGGGATTGACTGAAGCTTTCTTT. This sequence joins TRBV24-1 and TRBJ1-1; 8 positions match TRBD1. The CDR3 has 13 residues. Per germline, CDR1 KGHDR and CDR2 SFDVKD. Germline trimming cut 10 bases from V and 5 bases from J; bases unmatched to any gene: 8.

This rearrangement joins TRBV18 to TRBJ2-7, with 8 positions matching TRBD1. This CDR3 is built from 13 residues. Germline V CDR1 and CDR2: KGHSH, LQKENI. V shed 5 bases, J shed 3 bases, and the junction held 3 bases outside the gene matches. The CDR3 protein is CASSMTGVYEQYV. The CDR3, as DNA: TGTGCCAGCTCAATGACAGGGGTCTACGAGCAGTACGTC.

The chain is built from TRBV18 and TRBJ1-6, with 7 bases aligning to TRBD1. Germline trimming cut 2 bases from V and 8 bases from J; bases unmatched to any gene: 6. Germline V gene sequence: CDR1 KGHSH, CDR2 LQKENI. This CDR3 comprises 15 residues. The CDR3: CASSPFGQEDSPLHF. CDR3 bases: TGTGCCAGCTCACCATTTGGACAGGAAGATTCACCCCTCCACTTT.

CDR3 in DNA: TGTGCCAGCAGTTACCCGACGGGGGGGGGAAGAACTGAAGCTTTCTTT. Translating it yields CASSYPTGGGRTEAFF. J is TRBJ1-1 and V is TRBV6-5, with D perhaps TRBD1 (5 bases). Per germline, CDR1 MNHEY and CDR2 SVGAGI. The CDR3 totals 16 residues. V was shortened by 2 bases and J by 5 bases, with 18 bases between the two germline ends.

This chain connects TRBV5-5 to TRBJ1-5; D call uncertain. Looked up from germline, CDR1 is SGHKS and CDR2 is YYEKEE (reference sequence). Trimming removed 1 base at V and 5 bases at J, with 7 bases between. The CDR3 is 13 residues long. DNA for the CDR3: TGTGCCAGCAGCTTGACGAGAGATCAGCCCCAGCATTTT. Its translation: CASSLTRDQPQHF. Together with reference TRBV5-5 and TRBJ1-5, the CDR3 gives the full variable domain: DAGVTQSPTHLIKTRGQQVTLRCSPISGHKSVSWYQQVLGQGPQFIFQYYEKEERGRGNFPDRFSARQFPNYSSELNVNALLLGDSALYLCASSLTRDQPQHFGDGTRLSIL.

The rearrangement links TRBV18 to TRBJ1-5; D gene ambiguous. The V end was cut by 3 bases, the J end by 2 bases, with 20 bases between. Germline V lookup: CDR1 KGHSH, CDR2 LQKENI. CDR3 length equals 18 residues. The CDR3 bases are TGTGCCAGCTCACCCTCGATCTCAGGAGGCGGCGGCAATCAGCCCCAGCATTTT. Translating gives CASSPSISGGGGNQPQHF. Variable domain in full (rest from reference TRBV18 and TRBJ1-5): NAGVMQNPRHLVRRRGQEARLRCSPMKGHSHVYWYRQLPEEGLKFMVYLQKENIIDESGMPKERFSAEFPKEGPSILRIQQVVRGDSAAYFCASSPSISGGGGNQPQHFGDGTRLSIL.

The chain is built from TRBV7-9 and TRBJ2-1; D may match TRBD1 or TRBD2 (7 bases each). CDR3 size: 15 residues. Germline V lookup: CDR1 SEHNR, CDR2 FQNEAQ (reference sequence). Deletions cut 5 bases from V and 8 bases from J, with 19 bases between. CDR3 sequence (DNA): TGTGCCAGCAGCCGAGGGGAGGGGGCAACCTATGAGCAGTTCTTC. It specifies CASSRGEGATYEQFF.

Details on this clone: Within the sample, other DNA sequences also encode this same CDR3. This chain connects TRBV18 to TRBJ2-3; no definite D call. The V and J ends lost 3 bases and 6 bases respectively, with 4 bases between them. The CDR3 has 11 amino acids. Germline CDR1 is KGHSH and CDR2 is LQKENI. The CDR3 coding sequence is TGTGCCAGCTCACCGAGTGATACGCAGTATTTT. Encoded protein: CASSPSDTQYF.

The CDR3 sequence: CASSYDTDEKLFF. The CDR3 region has the DNA TGTGCCAGCAGTTACGACACCGATGAAAAACTGTTTTTT. The chain couples TRBV6-2 or TRBV6-3 to TRBJ1-4; no reliable D call. Between the trimmed V and J ends, which lost 2 bases and 6 bases, there was a span of 7 bases. This CDR3 has 13 amino acids. The germline gives CDR1 MNHEY, CDR2 SVGEGT.

V is TRBV5-5 and J is TRBJ1-5; possibly TRBD1 for D (5 bases). CDR3 length equals 15 residues. Germline V gene sequence: CDR1 SGHKS, CDR2 YYEKEE (reference sequence). Trimming pared 0 bases from V and 1 base from J, leaving 8 bases between. The CDR3 DNA reads TGTGCCAGCAGCTTGGGAACAGGAAGCAATCAGCCCCAGCATTTT. This codes for CASSLGTGSNQPQHF.

The V call is TRBV14, the J call TRBJ1-1; TRBD1 matches 7 bases. Germline assignment: CDR1 SGHDN and CDR2 FVKESK. V gave up 1 base and J gave up 4 bases; unmatched junction bases: 9. This CDR3 has 16 amino acids. The DNA for the CDR3 is TGTGCCAGCAGCCAAGCCGGGACAGCATCGAGCACTGAAGCTTTCTTT. Protein: CASSQAGTASSTEAFF.

A few counts support this clone. The chain is built from TRBV7-8 and TRBJ1-5; D gene ambiguous. The germline V and J ends were trimmed by 5 bases and 9 bases, with 14 bases remaining between them. Germline V gene sequence: CDR1 SGHVS, CDR2 FQNEAQ. There are 13 residues in the CDR3. Here the CDR3 reads CASSQTPVLPQHF. In nucleotides, the CDR3 is TGTGCCAGCAGCCAAACCCCGGTGTTGCCCCAGCATTTT.

This clone appeared a few times. The J gene is TRBJ1-2, the V gene TRBV7-9; D is uncertain. The CDR3 runs 12 residues. The germline V gene has CDR1 SEHNR and CDR2 FQNEAQ (reference sequence). Between the trimmed V and J ends, which lost 0 bases and 8 bases, there was a span of 7 bases. The CDR3 region has the DNA TGTGCCAGCAGCTTAGCAGGAGAAGGCTACACCTTC. Protein: CASSLAGEGYTF.

This clone was seen a handful of times. This chain joins TRBV4-2 and TRBJ2-1; no definite D call. The V gene's germline CDR1 is LGHNA and CDR2 YNFKEQ. The CDR3 runs to 18 residues. V shed 0 bases and J shed 4 bases, with 19 bases lying between them. The CDR3 DNA is TGTGCCAGCAGCCAAGATGAGGTCACACGCCTTACTTACAATGAGCAGTTCTTC. This translates into CASSQDEVTRLTYNEQFF.

The V call is TRBV10-3, the J call TRBJ2-3; no reliable D call. Germline assignment: CDR1 ENHRY and CDR2 SYGVKD. With 4 bases removed from V and 1 base from J, the gap between germline ends came to 9 bases. The CDR3 contains 14 residues. CDR3 loop: CAISASVGTDTQYF. The DNA of the CDR3 is TGTGCCATCAGTGCCAGCGTCGGCACAGATACGCAGTATTTT.

The chain couples TRBV6-5 to TRBJ1-2; the match to TRBD1 covers 7 bases. Germline assignment: CDR1 MNHEY and CDR2 SVGAGI. V lost 6 bases and J lost 0; bases outside the gene matches: 7. CDR3 length: 15 amino acids. As DNA, the CDR3 is TGTGCCAGCAGAGCCGGGACAGCCTCTAACTATGGCTACACCTTC. Translating it yields CASRAGTASNYGYTF.

The rearrangement uses TRBV5-1 and TRBJ2-1, with 9 bases identical to TRBD2. The J segment lost 2 bases and the V segment lost 3 bases, leaving 3 bases of the junction unmatched. The CDR3 runs 15 residues. Germline V CDR1 and CDR2: SGHRS, YFSETQ. The CDR3 region has the DNA TGCGCCAGCAGCTATAGCGGGGGAGCCTACAATGAGCAGTTCTTC. It codes for CASSYSGGAYNEQFF. Variable domain in full (rest from reference TRBV5-1 and TRBJ2-1): KAGVTQTPRYLIKTRGQQVTLSCSPISGHRSVSWYQQTPGQGLQFLFEYFSETQRNKGNFPGRFSGRQFSNSRSEMNVSTLELGDSALYLCASSYSGGAYNEQFFGPGTRLTVL.

This clone was recorded a few times. This sequence joins TRBV7-3 and TRBJ2-2; 12 nucleotides match TRBD1. V was pared by 6 bases and J by 6 bases, with 5 bases of the junction left unmatched. Germline CDR1 reads SGHTA; CDR2 reads FQGTGA. CDR3 length: 15 amino acids. CDR3 nucleotide sequence: TGTGCCAGCAGTTCCGGGACAGGGGGCGCCGGGGAGCTGTTTTTT. As protein: CASSSGTGGAGELFF.

The chain joins TRBV7-3 to TRBJ2-3, with 7 bases aligning to TRBD1. The junction had 16 bases not matched to a gene; V was cut back by 5 bases and J by 5 bases. The CDR3 runs to 17 residues. Germline CDR1 is SGHTA and CDR2 is FQGTGA. CDR3 sequence: CASSPQPQGSEGDTQYF. CDR3 DNA sequence: TGTGCCAGCAGCCCCCAACCACAGGGGAGTGAGGGAGATACGCAGTATTTT.

This clone is a singleton in its sample. The V call is TRBV9, the J call TRBJ1-4, with D maybe TRBD1 (5 bases). Germline CDR1 SGDLS, CDR2 YYNGEE. CDR3 size: 14 residues. With 5 bases removed from V and 5 bases from J, the gap between germline ends came to 13 bases. CDR3: CASSGTVSNEKLFF. The CDR3 nucleotides read TGTGCCAGCAGTGGGACGGTCTCCAATGAAAAACTGTTTTTT.

J is TRBJ1-2 and V is TRBV28; D unresolved. This CDR3 comprises 12 residues. V lost 5 bases to trimming and J lost 5 bases, with 9 bases between them. CDR1 and CDR2 from the germline V gene are MDHEN and SYDVKM. The CDR3 protein is CASSLRAYGYTF. The CDR3 DNA reads as TGTGCCAGCAGTCTCCGGGCGTATGGCTACACCTTC.

V and J are TRBV5-8 and TRBJ1-5, with D uncertain. V lost 6 bases and J lost 0, with 10 bases in between. Germline CDR1 SGHTS, CDR2 YDEGEE. The CDR3 spans 14 residues. CDR3: CASTLRYSNQPQHF. The CDR3, as DNA: TGTGCCAGCACCCTAAGGTATAGCAATCAGCCCCAGCATTTT. The whole variable domain, filled in from reference TRBV5-8 and TRBJ1-5, reads EAGVTQSPTHLIKTRGQQATLRCSPISGHTSVYWYQQALGLGLQFLLWYDEGEERNRGNFPPRFSGRQFPNYSSELNVNALELEDSALYLCASTLRYSNQPQHFGDGTRLSIL.

The chain carries TRBV5-5 and TRBJ1-4; D not certain. The germline V and J ends were trimmed by 1 base and 8 bases, with 9 bases remaining between them. Germline V gene data show CDR1 as SGHKS and CDR2 as YYEKEE (reference sequence). The CDR3 covers 13 residues. As DNA, the CDR3 is TGTGCCAGCAGCTTGATTGGGCAGGAAAAACTGTTTTTT. Protein sequence: CASSLIGQEKLFF.

The chain joins TRBV5-1 to TRBJ1-4; D uncertain. The CDR3 totals 15 residues. CDR1 SGHRS and CDR2 YFSETQ come from the germline V gene. The V end was cut by 4 bases, the J end by 3 bases, with 13 bases between. DNA for the CDR3: TGCGCCAGCAGCCACCGGAGCAAGGCTAATGAAAAACTGTTTTTT. The encoded protein is CASSHRSKANEKLFF.

V usage is TRBV7-2 and J usage is TRBJ1-5, with TRBD1 matching over 9 bases. V lost 2 bases and J lost 7; bases outside the gene matches: 3. Germline lookup yields CDR1 SGHTA and CDR2 FQGNSA. The CDR3 runs to 14 residues. The CDR3 is CASSLRQGDQPQHF. In nucleotides, the CDR3 is TGTGCCAGCAGCTTAAGACAGGGGGACCAGCCCCAGCATTTT.

The V and J genes are TRBV3-1 (or the pseudogene TRBV3-2) and TRBJ1-2, with D perhaps matching TRBD1 (6 bases). The CDR3 spans 14 residues. V lost 6 bases, J lost 5 bases, and 16 bases lay in between. Germline values: CDR1 LGHDT, CDR2 YNNKEL (reference sequence). The DNA of the CDR3 is TGTGCCAGCAGGAGAGGGGGAGGTTTTTATGGCTACACCTTC. Protein sequence: CASRRGGGFYGYTF.